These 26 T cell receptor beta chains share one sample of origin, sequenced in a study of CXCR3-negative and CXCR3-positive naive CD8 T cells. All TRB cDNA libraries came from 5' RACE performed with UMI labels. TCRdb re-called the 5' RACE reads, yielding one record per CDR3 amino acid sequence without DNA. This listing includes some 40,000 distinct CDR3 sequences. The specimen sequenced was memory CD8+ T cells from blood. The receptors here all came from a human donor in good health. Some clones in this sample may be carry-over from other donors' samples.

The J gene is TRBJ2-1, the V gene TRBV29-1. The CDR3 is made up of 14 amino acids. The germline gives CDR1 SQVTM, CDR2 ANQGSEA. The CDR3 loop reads CSVTPGGSYNEQFF.

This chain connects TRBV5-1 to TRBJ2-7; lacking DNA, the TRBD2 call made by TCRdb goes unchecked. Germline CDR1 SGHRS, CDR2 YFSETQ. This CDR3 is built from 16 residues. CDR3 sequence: CASSLAGTGLGEEQYF.

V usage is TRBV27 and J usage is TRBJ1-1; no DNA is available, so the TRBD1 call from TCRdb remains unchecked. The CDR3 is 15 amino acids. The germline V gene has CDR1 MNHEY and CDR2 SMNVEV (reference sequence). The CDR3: CASSPWATLNTEAFF.

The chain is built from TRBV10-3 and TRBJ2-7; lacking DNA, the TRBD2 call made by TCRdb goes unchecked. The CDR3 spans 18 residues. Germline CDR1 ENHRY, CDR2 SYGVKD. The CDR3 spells CAISESRLAGGISYEQYF.

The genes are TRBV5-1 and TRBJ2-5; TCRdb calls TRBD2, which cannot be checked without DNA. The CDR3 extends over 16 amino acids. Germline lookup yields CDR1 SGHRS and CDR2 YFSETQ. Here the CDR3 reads CASSSVRTSGEETQYF.

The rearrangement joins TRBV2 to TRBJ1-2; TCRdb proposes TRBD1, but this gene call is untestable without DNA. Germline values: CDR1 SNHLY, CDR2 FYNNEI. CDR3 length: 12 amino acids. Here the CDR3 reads CAIGGTARGYTF.

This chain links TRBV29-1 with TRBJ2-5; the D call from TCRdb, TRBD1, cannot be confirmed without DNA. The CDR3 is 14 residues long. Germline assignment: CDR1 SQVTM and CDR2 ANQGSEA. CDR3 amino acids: CSVEPTESGETQYF.

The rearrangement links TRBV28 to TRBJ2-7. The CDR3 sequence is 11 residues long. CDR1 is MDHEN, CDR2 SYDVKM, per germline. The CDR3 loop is CASSLYYEQYF.

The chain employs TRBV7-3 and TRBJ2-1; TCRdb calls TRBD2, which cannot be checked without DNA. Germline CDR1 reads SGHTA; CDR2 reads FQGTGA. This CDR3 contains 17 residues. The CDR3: CASSFGKRGSSYNEQFF.

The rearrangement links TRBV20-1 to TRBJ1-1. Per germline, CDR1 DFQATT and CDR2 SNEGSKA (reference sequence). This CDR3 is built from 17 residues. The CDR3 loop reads CSAREVSEQHPFGEAFF.

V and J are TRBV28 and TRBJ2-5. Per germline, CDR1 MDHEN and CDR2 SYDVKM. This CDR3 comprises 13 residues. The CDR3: CASSLNVQETQYF.

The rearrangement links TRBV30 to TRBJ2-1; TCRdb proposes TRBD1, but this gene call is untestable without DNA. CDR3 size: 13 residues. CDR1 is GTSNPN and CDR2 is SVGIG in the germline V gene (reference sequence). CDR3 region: CAWSGGGPNEQFF.

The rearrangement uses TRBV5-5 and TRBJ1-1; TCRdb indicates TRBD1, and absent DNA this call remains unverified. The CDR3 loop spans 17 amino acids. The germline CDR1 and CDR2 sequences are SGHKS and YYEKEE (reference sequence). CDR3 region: CASSFFSGVVRGTEAFF.

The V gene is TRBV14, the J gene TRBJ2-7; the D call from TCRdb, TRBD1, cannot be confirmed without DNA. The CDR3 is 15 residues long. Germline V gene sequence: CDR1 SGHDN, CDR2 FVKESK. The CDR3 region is CASSQYMTGLGEQYF.

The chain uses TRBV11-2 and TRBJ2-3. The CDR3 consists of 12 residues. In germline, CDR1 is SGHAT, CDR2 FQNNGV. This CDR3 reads CASRPHWDTQYF.

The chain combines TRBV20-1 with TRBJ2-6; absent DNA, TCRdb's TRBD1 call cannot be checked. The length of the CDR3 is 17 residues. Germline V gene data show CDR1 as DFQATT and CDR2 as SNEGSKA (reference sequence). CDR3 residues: CSARSWFEPPGANVLTF.

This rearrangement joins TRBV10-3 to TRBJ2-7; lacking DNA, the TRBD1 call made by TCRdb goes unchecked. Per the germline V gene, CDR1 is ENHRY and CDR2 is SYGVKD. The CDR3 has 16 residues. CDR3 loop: CAISPDRGRTLYEQYF.

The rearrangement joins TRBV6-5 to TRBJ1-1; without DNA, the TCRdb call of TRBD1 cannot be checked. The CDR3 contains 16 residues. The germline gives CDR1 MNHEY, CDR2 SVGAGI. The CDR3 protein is CASSRDRGDWNTEAFF.

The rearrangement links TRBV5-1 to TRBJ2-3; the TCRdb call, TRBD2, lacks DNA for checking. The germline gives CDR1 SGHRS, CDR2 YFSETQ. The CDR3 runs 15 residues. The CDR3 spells CASSLSGSPADTQYF.

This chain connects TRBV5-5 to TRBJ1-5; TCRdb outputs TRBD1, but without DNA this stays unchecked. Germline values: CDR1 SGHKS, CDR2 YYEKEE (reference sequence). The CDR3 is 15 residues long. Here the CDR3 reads CASSLGDSPNQPQHF.

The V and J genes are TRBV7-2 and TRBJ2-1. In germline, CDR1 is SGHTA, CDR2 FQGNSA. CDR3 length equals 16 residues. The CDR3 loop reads CASRSGWGRTQQEQFF.

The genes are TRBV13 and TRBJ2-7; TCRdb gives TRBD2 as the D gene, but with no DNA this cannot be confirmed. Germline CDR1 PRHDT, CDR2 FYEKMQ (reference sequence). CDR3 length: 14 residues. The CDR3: CASSSGTSGYEQYF.

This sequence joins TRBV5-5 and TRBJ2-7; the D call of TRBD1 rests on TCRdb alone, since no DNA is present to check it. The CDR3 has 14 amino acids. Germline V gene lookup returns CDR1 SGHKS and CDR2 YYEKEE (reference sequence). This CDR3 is CASSLEPGGYEQYF. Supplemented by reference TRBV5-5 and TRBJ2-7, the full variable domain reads DAGVTQSPTHLIKTRGQQVTLRCSPISGHKSVSWYQQVLGQGPQFIFQYYEKEERGRGNFPDRFSARQFPNYSSELNVNALLLGDSALYLCASSLEPGGYEQYFGPGTRLTVT.

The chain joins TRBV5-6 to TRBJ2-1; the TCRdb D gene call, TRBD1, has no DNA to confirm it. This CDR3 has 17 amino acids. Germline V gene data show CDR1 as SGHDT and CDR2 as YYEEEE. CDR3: CASSPNPTGAFNNEQFF. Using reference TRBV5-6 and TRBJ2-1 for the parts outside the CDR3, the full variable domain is DAGVTQSPTHLIKTRGQQVTLRCSPKSGHDTVSWYQQALGQGPQFIFQYYEEEERQRGNFPDRFSGHQFPNYSSELNVNALLLGDSALYLCASSPNPTGAFNNEQFFGPGTRLTVL.

CDR3 in amino acids: CSVEGTGASYNEQFF. The gene calls are TRBV29-1 and TRBJ2-1. This CDR3 is built from 15 residues. The germline CDR1 and CDR2 sequences are SQVTM and ANQGSEA.

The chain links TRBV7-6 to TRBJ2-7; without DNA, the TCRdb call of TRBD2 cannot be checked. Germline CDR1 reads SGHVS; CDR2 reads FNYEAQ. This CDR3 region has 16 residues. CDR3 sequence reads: CASSSEALAGVWEQYF. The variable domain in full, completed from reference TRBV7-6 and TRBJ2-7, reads GAGVSQSPRYKVTKRGQDVALRCDPISGHVSLYWYRQALGQGPEFLTYFNYEAQQDKSGLPNDRFSAERPEGSISTLTIQRTEQRDSAMYRCASSSEALAGVWEQYFGPGTRLTVT.